This entry lists 31 T cell receptor beta chains sequenced from one sample in a study of blood T cell repertoires in COVID-19. Method: immunoSEQ multiplex PCR; TCRdb's copy keeps in-frame clones and lacks some. The table has about 160,000 clones, approximately 80% seen once. What was sequenced was PBMCs or T cells enriched from blood (not recorded which). Every receptor here comes from a man aged 35-49 years who had recovered from COVID-19.

On this clone itself: The same CDR3 can be traced to other DNA sequences in this sample. The J gene is TRBJ1-1, the V gene TRBV7-3; 7 bases align to TRBD1. CDR1 and CDR2 (germline): SGHTA, FQGTGA. CDR3 length: 14 residues. V shed 5 bases, J shed 1 base, and the junction held 4 bases outside the gene matches. The CDR3 loop is CASSLTGPNTEAFF. CDR3 coding DNA: TGTGCCAGCAGCCTGACAGGGCCGAACACTGAAGCTTTCTTT.

The rearrangement uses TRBV10-2 and TRBJ1-1, with TRBD1 matching over 8 bases. The CDR3 totals 16 residues. Germline V lookup: CDR1 WSHSY, CDR2 SAAADI. V lost 6 bases, J lost 0 bases, and 9 bases stayed unmatched. CDR3 sequence: CASRTGQAHLNTEAFF. The CDR3 region has the DNA TGCGCCAGCAGGACGGGACAGGCTCATCTGAACACTGAAGCTTTCTTT.

The V and J genes are TRBV7-8 and TRBJ1-2; no clear D gene. This CDR3 is 13 amino acids long. The germline V gene has CDR1 SGHVS and CDR2 FQNEAQ. V was shortened by 7 bases and J by 0 bases, with 9 bases between the two germline ends. The CDR3 DNA reads as TGTGCCAGCACCTCTGGCCCTAACTATGGCTACACCTTC. It translates to CASTSGPNYGYTF.

The V gene is TRBV27, the J gene TRBJ2-7; 13 bases line up with TRBD2. Looked up from germline, CDR1 is MNHEY and CDR2 is SMNVEV (reference sequence). This CDR3 is 15 amino acids long. J gave up 5 bases and V 6 bases, and 7 bases lay outside the gene matches. CDR3 region: CASSQLAGGPHEQYF. CDR3 sequence (DNA): TGTGCCAGCAGCCAACTAGCGGGGGGGCCACACGAGCAGTACTTC.

The chain has TRBV24-1 and TRBJ1-1; D possibly corresponds to TRBD1 (5 bases). The CDR3 extends over 13 amino acids. The germline V gene has CDR1 KGHDR and CDR2 SFDVKD. V lost 5 bases to trimming and J lost 2 bases, with 8 bases between them. Here the CDR3 DNA reads TGTGCCACCAGTGGGGGGACTAACACTGAAGCTTTCTTT. Encoded protein: CATSGGTNTEAFF.

This clone was counted between two and nine times. The chain is built from TRBV7-2 and TRBJ2-5, with 7 bases aligning to TRBD2. Germline assignment: CDR1 SGHTA and CDR2 FQGNSA. There are 15 residues in the CDR3. J was trimmed by 3 bases and V by 5 bases; bases with no gene match: 9. The CDR3 DNA sequence: TGTGCCAGCAGCGAACAACCGGGACTAAAAGAGACCCAGTACTTC. The encoded protein is CASSEQPGLKETQYF. Looking up the rest from reference TRBV7-2 and TRBJ2-5 gives the full variable domain: GAGVSQSPSNKVTEKGKDVELRCDPISGHTALYWYRQSLGQGLEFLIYFQGNSAPDKSGLPSDRFSAERTGGSVSTLTIQRTQQEDSAVYLCASSEQPGLKETQYFGPGTRLLVL.

The chain uses TRBV11-1 and TRBJ2-7; 8 positions agree with TRBD2. V lost 1 base and J lost 3; bases outside the gene matches: 5. Germline V CDR1 and CDR2: SGHAT, FQDESV (reference sequence). The CDR3 spans 15 residues. Written as DNA, the CDR3 is TGTGCCAGCAGCTTAGAACTAGCGGCCATCTACGAGCAGTACTTC. This codes for CASSLELAAIYEQYF.

The chain is built from TRBV4-2 and TRBJ2-2; D uncertain. In germline, CDR1 is LGHNA, CDR2 YNFKEQ. V shed 6 bases and J shed 4 bases, with 9 bases lying between them. This CDR3 comprises 13 residues. CDR3 bases: TGTGCCAGCAGTCTTACTACCACCGGGGAGCTGTTTTTT. It translates to CASSLTTTGELFF.

The chain combines TRBV18 with TRBJ1-2; D gene ambiguous. The CDR3 totals 13 residues. Looked up from germline, CDR1 is KGHSH and CDR2 is LQKENI. V lost 1 base to trimming and J lost 6 bases, with 9 bases between them. The DNA of the CDR3 is TGTGCCAGCTCACCACGGCAGGAGGATGGCTACACCTTC. Protein: CASSPRQEDGYTF.

The chain couples TRBV12-3 or TRBV12-4 to TRBJ1-1; maybe TRBD1 (6 bases). Trimming stripped 6 bases from V and 4 bases from J, with 12 bases between. The CDR3 runs 13 residues. The CDR3 sequence: CASSRGGGTEAFF. Written as DNA, the CDR3 is TGTGCCAGCAGCCGAGGGGGGGGCACTGAAGCTTTCTTT.

This clone was seen once. The chain uses TRBV10-3 and TRBJ2-3; 14 nucleotides align to TRBD2. The CDR3 consists of 15 residues. The germline V gene encodes CDR1 ENHRY and CDR2 SYGVKD. The junction had 5 bases not matched to a gene; V was cut back by 5 bases and J by 7 bases. The CDR3, as DNA: TGTGCCATCAGTTCCGGGACTAGCGGGGGTAATACGCAGTATTTT. This translates into CAISSGTSGGNTQYF.

V and J are TRBV30 and TRBJ1-1; TRBD1 might be the D (5 bases). V was pared by 0 bases and J by 2 bases, with 10 bases between. The CDR3 runs to 14 residues. Germline CDR1 GTSNPN, CDR2 SVGIG (reference sequence). The CDR3 is CAWSVGGTNTEAFF. CDR3 DNA sequence: TGTGCCTGGAGTGTCGGGGGGACCAACACTGAAGCTTTCTTT. The variable domain in full, completed from reference TRBV30 and TRBJ1-1, reads SQTIHQWPATLVQPVGSPLSLECTVEGTSNPNLYWYRQAAGRGLQLLFYSVGIGQISSEVPQNLSASRPQDRQFILSSKKLLLSDSGFYLCAWSVGGTNTEAFFGQGTRLTVV.

V is TRBV2 and J is TRBJ2-2, with D unresolved. This CDR3 has 13 amino acids. Germline V CDR1 and CDR2: SNHLY, FYNNEI. Trimming removed 5 bases at V and 6 bases at J, with 10 bases between. For the CDR3, the DNA is TGTGCCAGCAGTCGCTCGCCGGCCGGGGAGCTGTTTTTT. It codes for CASSRSPAGELFF.

J is TRBJ1-2 and V is TRBV27, with TRBD1 as a possible D gene (5 bases). V dropped 5 bases and J dropped 2 bases, with 21 bases sitting between them. The CDR3 runs 17 residues. From germline, CDR1 is MNHEY and CDR2 SMNVEV (reference sequence). CDR3 nucleotide sequence: TGTGCCAGCAGTCCTGCCTGGGGGGGGTTGGGGAACTATGGCTACACCTTC. Translated, it gives CASSPAWGGLGNYGYTF.

This chain links TRBV30 with TRBJ2-2; D is perhaps TRBD2 (6 bases). Trimming took 3 bases from V and 3 from J, leaving 11 bases between them. This CDR3 comprises 14 residues. CDR1 GTSNPN and CDR2 SVGIG come from the germline V gene (reference sequence). The CDR3 coding sequence is TGTGCCTGGAGCGCGCGGGGATACACCGGGGAGCTGTTTTTT. Its protein is CAWSARGYTGELFF.

The chain employs TRBV9 and TRBJ2-2; D is possibly TRBD2 (7 bases). Germline CDR1 SGDLS, CDR2 YYNGEE. The CDR3 has 15 residues. The V and J ends lost 4 bases and 4 bases respectively, with 14 bases between them. CDR3 amino acids: CASSPGGAGTGELFF. CDR3 nucleotides: TGTGCCAGCAGCCCTGGGGGGGCTGGCACCGGGGAGCTGTTTTTT.

This chain connects TRBV7-6 to TRBJ1-5; D is unresolved. Germline V gene data show CDR1 as SGHVS and CDR2 as FNYEAQ. Trimming took off 1 base at V and 0 bases at J, with 7 bases between the two ends. The CDR3 contains 15 residues. CDR3 nucleotides: TGTGCCAGCAGCTTAGTGGCAGATAGCAATCAGCCCCAGCATTTT. Translated, it gives CASSLVADSNQPQHF.

The chain couples TRBV11-2 to TRBJ1-5, with D perhaps TRBD1 (6 bases). The CDR3 loop spans 13 amino acids. Trimming took off 5 bases at V and 6 bases at J, with 11 bases between the two ends. Per germline, CDR1 SGHAT and CDR2 FQNNGV. CDR3: CASSLQGSQPQHF. CDR3 sequence (DNA): TGTGCCAGCAGCCTTCAGGGGAGTCAGCCCCAGCATTTT.

J is TRBJ2-3 and V is TRBV3-1 (or the pseudogene TRBV3-2); tentative D call: TRBD2 (5 bases). The V gene lost 0 bases and the J gene lost 0 bases, with 10 bases spanning the gap. This CDR3 region has 16 residues. Germline V CDR1 and CDR2: LGHDT, YNNKEL (reference sequence). CDR3: CASSQDWERSTDTQYF. The CDR3, as DNA: TGTGCCAGCAGCCAAGATTGGGAGAGAAGCACAGATACGCAGTATTTT.

Worth noting for this clone: The sample contains more than one DNA sequence encoding this CDR3. The chain has TRBV7-6 and TRBJ2-2; weak D call: TRBD1 (5 bases). This CDR3 comprises 15 residues. Germline values: CDR1 SGHVS, CDR2 FNYEAQ. Deletions cut 1 base from V and 4 bases from J, with 10 bases between. The CDR3 DNA sequence: TGTGCCAGCAGCTTAGGGCAGGGTGGCACCGGGGAGCTGTTTTTT. Encoded protein: CASSLGQGGTGELFF.

The chain is built from TRBV4-2 and TRBJ2-2; TRBD2 matches 15 bases. The germline V gene has CDR1 LGHNA and CDR2 YNFKEQ. CDR3 length: 18 amino acids. V gave up 3 bases and J gave up 5 bases; unmatched junction bases: 7. CDR3 sequence (DNA): TGTGCCAGCAGCCAGCAGGGACTAGCGGGGGGTCAAACCGGGGAGCTGTTTTTT. It translates to CASSQQGLAGGQTGELFF.

The chain joins TRBV30 to TRBJ1-3; D might be TRBD1 (5 bases). Germline V gene sequence: CDR1 GTSNPN, CDR2 SVGIG (reference sequence). The CDR3 spans 14 residues. V lost 3 bases and J 0 bases, leaving 9 bases between the germline ends. The CDR3 loop reads CAWSREGSGNTIYF. In nucleotides, the CDR3 is TGTGCCTGGAGCAGGGAAGGCTCTGGAAACACCATATATTTT.

The chain joins TRBV19 to TRBJ2-1; 7 bases are shared with TRBD1. The ends lost 5 bases at V and 1 base at J; junction bases unmatched: 2. The CDR3 is 14 residues long. Germline loops: CDR1 LNHDA, CDR2 SQIVND (reference sequence). In DNA, the CDR3 is TGTGCCAGTAGTGGGGGACAGTCCTACAATGAGCAGTTCTTC. Protein sequence: CASSGGQSYNEQFF.

The V call is TRBV7-9, the J call TRBJ2-2; 7 positions agree with TRBD1. V trimming: 4 bases; J trimming: 4 bases; junction bases outside the gene matches: 3. This CDR3 has 14 residues. Germline V gene sequence: CDR1 SEHNR, CDR2 FQNEAQ (reference sequence). CDR3 coding DNA: TGTGCCAGCAGCTATAGACAGGGCACCGGGGAGCTGTTTTTT. Translating gives CASSYRQGTGELFF.

The gene calls are TRBV9 and TRBJ2-1; D might be TRBD2 (5 bases). Germline CDR1 and CDR2: SGDLS and YYNGEE. The CDR3 runs 15 residues. With 4 bases removed from V and 0 bases from J, the gap between germline ends came to 11 bases. The CDR3 nucleotides are TGTGCCAGCAGCTCAGCGGACGGCTCCTACAATGAGCAGTTCTTC. It translates to CASSSADGSYNEQFF.

This clone has a count of ten or more. The chain uses TRBV4-1 and TRBJ1-3; 7 bases are shared with TRBD1. This CDR3 is built from 18 residues. After removal of 4 bases from V and 7 bases from J, the junction contained 19 bases not matched to a gene. Germline-derived CDR1 and CDR2 are MGHRA and YSYEKL. CDR3 protein: CASSRPQSEGASWNTIYF. The CDR3 DNA follows: TGCGCCAGCAGCCGACCCCAGTCGGAGGGGGCGAGTTGGAACACCATATATTTT.

The J gene is TRBJ2-2, the V gene TRBV7-8, with 9 bases fitting TRBD2. CDR3 length: 16 residues. The V segment lost 3 bases and the J segment 2 bases; nucleotides outside the gene matches: 4. CDR1 is SGHVS and CDR2 is FQNEAQ in the germline V gene. CDR3 sequence: CASSFAAGGNTGELFF. In DNA, the CDR3 is TGTGCCAGCAGCTTTGCAGCGGGGGGTAACACCGGGGAGCTGTTTTTT.

V and J are TRBV5-1 and TRBJ2-7, with D possibly being TRBD2 (5 bases). CDR1 is SGHRS, CDR2 YFSETQ, per germline. V gave up 4 bases and J gave up 4 bases, with 9 bases separating them. The length of the CDR3 is 12 residues. The CDR3 coding sequence is TGCGCCAGCAGCATCCCGGGATACGAGCAGTACTTC. Translation gives CASSIPGYEQYF.

The chain couples TRBV7-7 to TRBJ2-1; 9 bases fit TRBD2. This CDR3 region has 14 residues. Germline CDR1 SSHAT, CDR2 FNYEAQ (reference sequence). Trimming at V came to 1 base and at J to 16 bases, leaving 11 bases not matched to a gene. CDR3 DNA sequence: TGTGCCAGCAGCTTAGGAGTGGGCGGGGGGGACCTTTTCTTC. This translates into CASSLGVGGGDLFF.

The chain uses TRBV7-2 and TRBJ2-2; 10 bases map to TRBD2. There are 16 residues in the CDR3. The junction had 8 bases not matched to a gene; V was cut back by 2 bases and J by 8 bases. Germline assignment: CDR1 SGHTA and CDR2 FQGNSA. CDR3 loop: CASSLNGAGGLGELFF. CDR3 DNA: TGTGCCAGCAGCTTAAATGGAGCGGGGGGGTTAGGGGAGCTGTTTTTT.

Notes on this clone: At one end the junction does not follow the germline gene, possibly because of a read error. V gene TRBV6-5 combines with J gene TRBJ2-1; 8 bases agree with TRBD1. The CDR3 spans 12 residues. Germline V gene data show CDR1 as MNHEY and CDR2 as SVGAGI. The CDR3 is CASRSTGGSWIF. The CDR3 DNA is TGTGCCAGCAGGTCCACAGGGGGATCTTGGATCTTC.